This is a list of T cell receptor beta chains from one sample in a study of beta chain features in type 1 diabetes. Clones were read by immunoSEQ multiplex PCR, and TCRdb kept only the in-frame ones, dropping some. Of 300,000 to 350,000 clones listed, around a fifth are singletons. The specimen sequenced was naive CD4+ T cells from blood. All receptors derive from a woman aged 18-29 years in good health. The CDR3 runs from the conserved cysteine through the conserved F or W. A D gene is named only where the DNA matches it firmly. Only part of the rows carry a size: once, few, many, or a class if the clone is expanded.

V gene,clone size,J gene,D gene,CDR3 DNA,CDR3 protein
TRBV7-2,-,TRBJ2-1,-,TGTGCCAGCTCCGGGGTCGCCTATTACAATGAGCAGTTCTTC,CASSGVAYYNEQFF
TRBV10-3,once,TRBJ2-2,TRBD1,TGTGCCATCAGTGAGAGGGGACAGGGAGCGAACACCGGGGAGCTGTTTTTT,CAISERGQGANTGELFF
TRBV5-6,-,TRBJ2-7,-,TGTGCCAGCAGCCGGCGACAGAGCTCCTACGAGCAGTACTTC,CASSRRQSSYEQYF
TRBV5-4,-,TRBJ1-2,-,TGTGCCAGCAGCTATGACAGGCCGACTGAATTTGGCTACACCTTC,CASSYDRPTEFGYTF
TRBV29-1,few,TRBJ2-5,TRBD1,TGCAGCGTTGGACAGGGGTTGGAGACCCAGTACTTC,CSVGQGLETQYF
TRBV4-1,few,TRBJ2-2,-,TGCGCCAGCAGCCAGGGGGGTATGACCGGGGAGCTGTTTTTT,CASSQGGMTGELFF
TRBV18,-,TRBJ2-7,TRBD1,TGTGCCAGCTCAGACCGGGACAGCTCCTACGAGCAGTACTTC,CASSDRDSSYEQYF
TRBV6-5,-,TRBJ2-5,-,TGTGCCAGCAGTGTCAGGGTTCTAGAGACCCAGTACTTC,CASSVRVLETQYF
TRBV12-5,-,TRBJ2-1,TRBD2,TGTGCTAGTCACGGGGGGAGCTCCTACAATGAGCAGTTCTTC,CASHGGSSYNEQFF
TRBV18,-,TRBJ1-1,TRBD1,TGTGCCAGCTCGCCTGACAGGGGGGTGAGTAACACTGAAGCTTTCTTT,CASSPDRGVSNTEAFF
TRBV7-2,-,TRBJ2-4,TRBD1,TGTGCCAGCAGCCCCGACAGGGCCAAGGCCAAAAACATTCAGTACTTC,CASSPDRAKAKNIQYF
TRBV29-1,few,TRBJ1-2,TRBD1,TGCAGCGCCGCCCGGGACAGGGGGGACTATGGCTACACCTTC,CSAARDRGDYGYTF
TRBV5-1,few,TRBJ2-6,TRBD1,TGCGCCAGCAGCTTGGCCTATGCACAGGGGGCTGGGGCCAACGTCCTGACTTTC,CASSLAYAQGAGANVLTF
TRBV29-1,few,TRBJ2-7,-,TGCAGCGTTGGACCAGACAGCTACGAGCAGTACTTC,CSVGPDSYEQYF
TRBV12-5,-,TRBJ1-1,TRBD1,TGTGCTAGTGGTTTGGTGGGACAGATCTTCTCTGAAGCTTTCTTT,CASGLVGQIFSEAFF
TRBV5-4,-,TRBJ2-3,-,TGTGCCAGCAGCTTGGCAGGGGCAGATACGCAGTATTTT,CASSLAGADTQYF
TRBV19,-,TRBJ2-7,-,TGTGCCAGTAGTACCACTACCAGCGGAAACTACGAGCAGTACTTC,CASSTTTSGNYEQYF
TRBV7-9,few,TRBJ2-7,TRBD2,TGTGCCAGCAGCTCCTCGGGACTAGCGGGCCGCGAGCAGTACTTC,CASSSSGLAGREQYF
TRBV4-3,-,TRBJ2-1,TRBD1,TGCGCCAGCAGCCAGGTGGACAGGGGTTACAATGAGCAGTTCTTC,CASSQVDRGYNEQFF
TRBV4-1,-,TRBJ2-1,-,TGCGCCAGCAGCCAAGATCCGCGGGGAAATTACCGTAATGAGCAGTTCTTC,CASSQDPRGNYRNEQFF
TRBV5-1,-,TRBJ1-1,-,TGCGCCAGCAGCTTGGGAGGGTTGGACACTGAAGCTTTCTTT,CASSLGGLDTEAFF
TRBV4-1,few,TRBJ2-1,TRBD2,TGCGCCAGCCGACTAGCGGGAGGTAATGAGCAGTTCTTC,CASRLAGGNEQFF
TRBV30,-,TRBJ1-2,TRBD1,TGTGCCTGGAGCCAGGGGGAGAACTATGGCTACACCTTC,CAWSQGENYGYTF
TRBV6-5,-,TRBJ2-7,-,TGTGCCAGCAAGAACGGAGGGAGTGCGTGGCAGTACTTC,CASKNGGSAWQYF
TRBV7-2,-,TRBJ2-3,TRBD2,TGTGCCAGCAGCCCCGGGGGGAGCACAGATACGCAGTATTTT,CASSPGGSTDTQYF